A single sample gave rise to the 23 T cell receptor beta chains below, sequenced in a study of chemoradiotherapy in HPV16-positive cancers. Some clones are missing from TCRdb's copy, which holds only in-frame ones; the method was immunoSEQ multiplex PCR. The sample comprises around 62,000 clones, around nine tenths of which are singletons, and 4% to 5% rests with the top ten. The sequenced sample was blood, obtained from a patient who underwent chemoradiotherapy. These receptors were obtained from a human donor with HPV-associated anogenital cancer.

The V call is TRBV2, the J call TRBJ1-1; D possibly corresponds to TRBD1 (5 bases). Germline V gene lookup returns CDR1 SNHLY and CDR2 FYNNEI. The CDR3 sequence is 14 residues long. The ends were cut back, 2 bases at V and 2 bases at J, with 9 bases in the middle. The CDR3 loop is CASSELGVNTEAFF. Here the CDR3 DNA reads TGTGCCAGCAGTGAACTAGGGGTAAACACTGAAGCTTTCTTT.

The chain recombines TRBV6-6 with TRBJ1-1; D uncertain. Germline CDR1 is MNHNY and CDR2 is SVGAGI (reference sequence). V was clipped by 2 bases and J by 4 bases, with 8 bases between them. This CDR3 spans 13 amino acids. The CDR3 is CASSYVGVTEAFF. In DNA form, the CDR3 reads TGTGCCAGCAGTTACGTGGGTGTCACTGAAGCTTTCTTT.

V gene TRBV27 combines with J gene TRBJ2-1, with 8 positions matching TRBD2. CDR1 is MNHEY and CDR2 is SMNVEV in the germline V gene (reference sequence). This CDR3 is 16 amino acids long. V shed 2 bases and J 2 bases; nucleotides not matched to a gene: 5. The chain's CDR3 is CASSLIAGGTYNEQFF. CDR3 bases: TGTGCCAGCAGTTTAATTGCGGGGGGTACCTACAATGAGCAGTTCTTC.

This chain joins TRBV5-5 and TRBJ2-3; no definite D call. From germline, CDR1 is SGHKS and CDR2 YYEKEE (reference sequence). This CDR3 is 13 amino acids long. The V and J ends lost 1 base and 4 bases respectively, with 7 bases between them. CDR3 residues: CASSLYLSDTQYF. Written as DNA, the CDR3 is TGTGCCAGCAGCTTGTATTTGTCAGATACGCAGTATTTT.

V and J are TRBV29-1 and TRBJ2-2; possibly TRBD1 for D (6 bases). In germline, CDR1 is SQVTM, CDR2 ANQGSEA. The length of the CDR3 is 11 residues. The germline V and J ends were trimmed by 7 bases and 7 bases, with 10 bases remaining between them. The CDR3 DNA reads as TGCAGCGGGACGACAGGCGGGGAGCTGTTTTTT. Its protein product is CSGTTGGELFF.

The rearrangement joins TRBV7-2 to TRBJ2-5; D not certain. This CDR3 is 15 amino acids long. Germline V CDR1 and CDR2: SGHTA, FQGNSA. Trimming left V 1 base short and J 0 bases short, with 9 bases between. This CDR3 reads CASSLEQAYQETQYF. The CDR3 DNA reads as TGTGCCAGCAGCTTAGAGCAGGCTTACCAAGAGACCCAGTACTTC.

Regarding this clone: One end of the junction fails to match germline, which may point to a read error. The chain couples TRBV7-2 to TRBJ2-7, with TRBD2 matching 7 bases. Germline V lookup: CDR1 SGHTA, CDR2 FQGNSA. There are 13 residues in the CDR3. CDR3 sequence reads: CASSLAASYEQYF. The DNA of the CDR3 is TGTGCCAGCAGCCTAGCGGCATCCTACGAGCAGTACTTC. Full variable domain (rest looked up from reference TRBV7-2 and TRBJ2-7): GAGVSQSPSNKVTEKGKDVELRCDPISGHTALYWYRQSLGQGLEFLIYFQGNSAPDKSGLPSDRFSAERTGGSVSTLTIQRTQQEDSAVYLCASSLAASYEQYFGPGTRLTVT.

A single count supports this clone. The chain has TRBV5-1 and TRBJ2-1; D may be TRBD2 (6 bases). The CDR3 length is 15 residues. V was shortened by 1 base and J by 7 bases, with 15 bases between the two germline ends. Per the germline V gene, CDR1 is SGHRS and CDR2 is YFSETQ. The CDR3 bases are TGCGCCAGCAGCTTGTTGGCTAGCGCCAAAAATGAGCAGTTCTTC. Amino acids: CASSLLASAKNEQFF.

This chain links TRBV6-8 with TRBJ2-7; the match to TRBD2 covers 7 bases. V shed 11 bases and J 0 bases; nucleotides not matched to a gene: 7. The CDR3 is 13 amino acids. Germline loops: CDR1 MNHGY, CDR2 SAAAGT. CDR3 amino acids: CAGPGLSSYEQYF. The CDR3 region has the DNA TGTGCCGGACCGGGACTATCCTCCTACGAGCAGTACTTC.

The chain employs TRBV4-1 and TRBJ1-5; D is perhaps TRBD1 (6 bases). The V gene lost 1 base and the J gene lost 7 bases, with 14 bases spanning the gap. The CDR3 contains 15 residues. Germline-derived CDR1 and CDR2 are MGHRA and YSYEKL. The CDR3 protein is CASSQAGLGGQPQHF. CDR3 bases: TGCGCCAGCAGCCAAGCCGGACTGGGGGGCCAGCCCCAGCATTTT.

The V gene is TRBV19, the J gene TRBJ1-1; TRBD1 matches 7 bases. Trimming at V came to 6 bases and at J to 4 bases, leaving 14 bases not matched to a gene. CDR3 length: 16 amino acids. The V gene's germline CDR1 is LNHDA and CDR2 SQIVND (reference sequence). CDR3 amino acids: CASSKPRHRGGTEAFF. The DNA for the CDR3 is TGTGCCAGTAGCAAACCGCGTCACAGGGGTGGCACTGAAGCTTTCTTT.

The chain joins TRBV7-9 to TRBJ1-1; D unresolved. This CDR3 is 15 amino acids long. The germline gives CDR1 SEHNR, CDR2 FQNEAQ (reference sequence). Trimming cost V 6 bases and J 0 bases, with 14 bases left between them. CDR3 nucleotide sequence: TGTGCCAGCAGGGGAGCCGCATTTTTGAACACTGAAGCTTTCTTT. It translates to CASRGAAFLNTEAFF. Full variable domain (missing parts from reference TRBV7-9 and TRBJ1-1): DTGVSQNPRHKITKRGQNVTFRCDPISEHNRLYWYRQTLGQGPEFLTYFQNEAQLEKSRLLSDRFSAERPKGSFSTLEIQRTEQGDSAMYLCASRGAAFLNTEAFFGQGTRLTVV.

This chain joins TRBV9 and TRBJ2-7; TRBD1 matches 9 bases. The J segment lost 6 bases and the V segment lost 1 base, leaving 11 bases of the junction unmatched. This CDR3 spans 16 amino acids. Looked up from germline, CDR1 is SGDLS and CDR2 is YYNGEE. For the CDR3, the DNA is TGTGCCAGCAGCGTATCTTATGGGGACAGGGTAGGCGAGCAGTACTTC. Residues: CASSVSYGDRVGEQYF.

The V and J genes are TRBV28 and TRBJ2-7; possibly TRBD1 or TRBD2 for D (6 bases each). CDR1 MDHEN and CDR2 SYDVKM come from the germline V gene. Trimming left V 7 bases short and J 5 bases short, with 15 bases between. This CDR3 has 13 amino acids. The CDR3 spells CASTGAVSHEQYF. CDR3 bases: TGTGCCAGCACGGGGGCCGTATCCCACGAGCAGTACTTC.

The chain carries TRBV6-1 and TRBJ2-4, with D perhaps matching TRBD1 or TRBD2 (5 bases each). Trimming took off 4 bases at V and 9 bases at J, with 16 bases between the two ends. The CDR3 length is 14 residues. Germline lookup yields CDR1 MNHNS and CDR2 SASEGT. CDR3 amino acids: CASSALGTLPIQYF. The DNA for the CDR3 is TGTGCCAGCAGTGCCCTTGGGACCCTTCCCATTCAGTACTTC.

This sequence joins TRBV11-2 and TRBJ1-2, with D possibly matching TRBD1 (6 bases). CDR3 length: 13 residues. The V end was cut by 7 bases, the J end by 10 bases, with 19 bases between. Germline V gene data show CDR1 as SGHAT and CDR2 as FQNNGV. The CDR3 nucleotides are TGTGCCAGCACCTCGGACAGAGGGAGTTTCTACACCTTC. Amino acids: CASTSDRGSFYTF.

This chain uses TRBV6-1 with TRBJ1-2; 12 nucleotides match TRBD1. CDR3 length: 16 residues. With V trimmed by 2 bases and J by 4 bases, 5 bases remained unmatched. Germline CDR1 is MNHNS and CDR2 is SASEGT. As DNA, the CDR3 is TGTGCCAGCAGTGAATTGGGGACAGGGGGCGGCTATGGCTACACCTTC. Translation: CASSELGTGGGYGYTF.

The genes are TRBV10-2 and TRBJ2-5; 11 bases agree with TRBD2. There are 15 residues in the CDR3. Germline trimming cut 6 bases from V and 5 bases from J; bases unmatched to any gene: 8. Per germline, CDR1 WSHSY and CDR2 SAAADI. The CDR3: CASRTSGAYRETQYF. As DNA, the CDR3 is TGCGCCAGCAGGACTAGCGGGGCCTATAGGGAGACCCAGTACTTC.

This clone was seen once. This chain's CDR3 is CASSHPGLAYNEQFF. In nucleotides, the CDR3 is TGTGCCAGCAGCCATCCCGGACTAGCTTACAATGAGCAGTTCTTC. This chain links TRBV2 with TRBJ2-1, with 8 bases aligning to TRBD2. Per germline, CDR1 SNHLY and CDR2 FYNNEI. J gave up 4 bases and V 6 bases, and 8 bases lay outside the gene matches. The CDR3 contains 15 residues.

V usage is TRBV7-6 and J usage is TRBJ2-1, with 11 bases aligning to TRBD2. This CDR3 region has 17 residues. With V trimmed by 8 bases and J by 0 bases, 9 bases remained unmatched. Germline CDR1 and CDR2: SGHVS and FNYEAQ. The CDR3 loop reads CASSLAGGFRSYNEQFF. The DNA of the CDR3 is TGTGCCAGCTCCCTAGCGGGGGGCTTCCGCTCCTACAATGAGCAGTTCTTC.

This chain uses TRBV15 with TRBJ2-5; the D is unclear. The last part of the DNA fits TRBJ2-7 better; the J call may be wrong. CDR3 length: 15 residues. Germline V CDR1 and CDR2: LNHNV, YYDKDF (reference sequence). CDR3 sequence reads: CATSRDIQATYEQYF. The CDR3 coding sequence is TGTGCCACCAGCAGAGATATTCAGGCTACCTACGAGCAGTACTTC.

The chain links TRBV27 to TRBJ1-2; D remains ambiguous. The V end was cut by 8 bases, the J end by 7 bases, with 11 bases between. The CDR3 length is 11 residues. Germline V gene sequence: CDR1 MNHEY, CDR2 SMNVEV (reference sequence). The CDR3: CASRDGVGYTF. The CDR3 region has the DNA TGTGCCAGCCGTGACGGGGTTGGCTACACCTTC.

This clone is categorized as medium-sized (0.01 to 0.1%). Within the sample, other DNA sequences also encode this same CDR3. V is TRBV9 and J is TRBJ2-2; D uncertain. The V gene lost 1 base and the J gene lost 5 bases, with 3 bases spanning the gap. Germline assignment: CDR1 SGDLS and CDR2 YYNGEE. The CDR3 loop spans 12 amino acids. CDR3 in DNA: TGTGCCAGCAGCGTACGGACCGGGGAGCTGTTTTTT. Translated: CASSVRTGELFF.